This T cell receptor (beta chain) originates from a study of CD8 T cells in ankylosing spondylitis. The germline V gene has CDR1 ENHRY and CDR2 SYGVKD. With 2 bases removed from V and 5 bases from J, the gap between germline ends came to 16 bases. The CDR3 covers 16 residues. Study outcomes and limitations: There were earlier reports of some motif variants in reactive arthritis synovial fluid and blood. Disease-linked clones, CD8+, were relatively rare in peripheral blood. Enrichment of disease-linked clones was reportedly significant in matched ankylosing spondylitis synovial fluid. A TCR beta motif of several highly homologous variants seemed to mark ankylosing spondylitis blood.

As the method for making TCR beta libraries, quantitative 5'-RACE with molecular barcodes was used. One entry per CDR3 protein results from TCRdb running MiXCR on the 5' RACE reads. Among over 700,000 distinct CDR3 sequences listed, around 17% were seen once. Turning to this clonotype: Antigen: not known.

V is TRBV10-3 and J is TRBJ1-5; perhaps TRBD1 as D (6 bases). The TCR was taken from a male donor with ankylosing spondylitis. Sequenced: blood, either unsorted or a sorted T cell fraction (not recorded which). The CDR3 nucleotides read TGTGCCATCAGTGAGACTGTGAACAGGGCCCATCAGCCCCAGCATTTT. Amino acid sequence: CAISETVNRAHQPQHF.